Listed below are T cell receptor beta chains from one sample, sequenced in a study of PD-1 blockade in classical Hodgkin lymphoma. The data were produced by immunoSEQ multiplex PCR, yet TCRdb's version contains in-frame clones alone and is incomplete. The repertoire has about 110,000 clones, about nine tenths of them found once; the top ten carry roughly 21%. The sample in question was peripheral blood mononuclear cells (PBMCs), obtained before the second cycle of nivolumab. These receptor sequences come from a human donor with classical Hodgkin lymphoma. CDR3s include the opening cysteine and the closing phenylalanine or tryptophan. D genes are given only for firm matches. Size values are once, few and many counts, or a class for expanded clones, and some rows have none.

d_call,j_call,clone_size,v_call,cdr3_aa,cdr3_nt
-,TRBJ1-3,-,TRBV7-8,CASSLVPGMDSGNTIYF,TGTGCCAGCAGCTTAGTTCCGGGGATGGACTCTGGAAACACCATATATTTT
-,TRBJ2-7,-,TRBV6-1,CASSEGYSHGLRYEQYF,TGTGCCAGCAGTGAGGGGTACTCACATGGGCTCCGCTACGAGCAGTACTTC
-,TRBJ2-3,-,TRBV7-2,CASSLLEGPLRQYF,TGTGCCAGCAGCTTACTAGAGGGTCCCCTTAGGCAGTATTTT
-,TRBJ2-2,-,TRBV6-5,CASSYGDTGELFF,TGTGCCAGCAGTTACGGGGACACCGGGGAGCTGTTTTTT
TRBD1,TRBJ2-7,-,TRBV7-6,CASSLEPGQGHEQYF,TGTGCCAGCAGCTTAGAGCCGGGACAGGGTCACGAGCAGTACTTC
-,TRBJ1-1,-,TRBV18,CASSPQEFLAEAFF,TGTGCCAGCTCGCCCCAAGAATTTCTCGCTGAAGCTTTCTTT
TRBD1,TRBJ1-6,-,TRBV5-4,CASSLSGQGASPLHF,TGTGCCAGCAGCTTGTCGGGACAGGGTGCTTCACCCCTCCACTTT
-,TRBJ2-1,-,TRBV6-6,CASSGEQFF,TGTGCCAGCAGTGGAGAGCAGTTCTTC
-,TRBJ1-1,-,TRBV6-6,CASSYFTQGAEAFF,TGTGCCAGCAGTTACTTCACCCAAGGGGCTGAAGCTTTCTTT
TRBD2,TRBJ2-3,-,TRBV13,CASSPVRGGGGTQYF,TGTGCCAGCAGCCCCGTACGGGGGGGCGGAGGTACGCAGTATTTT
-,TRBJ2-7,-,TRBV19,CASSNSGGEQYF,TGTGCCAGTAGTAACTCCGGGGGCGAGCAGTACTTC
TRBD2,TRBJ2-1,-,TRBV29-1,CSAAPDSGRAYNEQFF,TGCAGCGCCGCTCCCGATAGCGGGAGGGCCTACAATGAGCAGTTCTTC
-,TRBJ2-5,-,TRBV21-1,CASSSWGPQETQYF,TGTGCCAGCAGCTCCTGGGGGCCCCAAGAGACCCAGTACTTC
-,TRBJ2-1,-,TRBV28,CASSLWSGSLNEQFF,TGTGCCAGCAGTTTATGGTCAGGGTCTCTAAATGAGCAGTTCTTC
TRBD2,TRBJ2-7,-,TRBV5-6,CASSLSLAGVGEQYF,TGTGCCAGCAGCTTGAGCCTAGCGGGAGTGGGAGAGCAGTACTTC
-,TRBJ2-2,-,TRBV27,CASSLAARLNTGELFF,TGTGCCAGCAGTTTAGCCGCGAGACTGAACACCGGGGAGCTGTTTTTT
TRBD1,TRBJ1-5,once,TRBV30,CAWGLTGGNQPQHF,TGTGCCTGGGGACTGACAGGGGGCAATCAGCCCCAGCATTTT
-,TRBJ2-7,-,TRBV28,CASSLFSSDEQYF,TGTGCCAGCAGTTTATTCTCCAGCGACGAGCAGTACTTC
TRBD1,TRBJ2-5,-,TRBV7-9,CASSLPADRDRKETQYF,TGTGCCAGCAGCTTACCAGCGGACCGGGACAGAAAAGAGACCCAGTACTTC
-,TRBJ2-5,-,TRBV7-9,CASSPSGASAYQETQYF,TGTGCCAGCAGCCCCTCGGGGGCTAGCGCGTACCAAGAGACCCAGTACTTC
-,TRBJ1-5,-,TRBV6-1,CASSEWMGNQPQHF,TGTGCCAGCAGTGAATGGATGGGCAATCAGCCCCAGCATTTT
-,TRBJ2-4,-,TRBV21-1,CASSKAGSSAPAKNIQYF,TGTGCCAGCAGCAAAGCTGGGTCAAGCGCACCAGCCAAAAACATTCAGTACTTC
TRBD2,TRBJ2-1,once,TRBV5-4,CASSSGTSRTYNEQFF,TGTGCCAGCAGCTCCGGGACTAGCAGGACCTACAATGAGCAGTTCTTC
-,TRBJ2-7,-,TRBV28,CASGFYEQYF,TGTGCCAGCGGGTTCTACGAGCAGTACTTC
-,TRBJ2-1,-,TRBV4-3,CASSQVVTSNEQFF,TGCGCCAGCAGCCAAGTTGTCACAAGTAATGAGCAGTTCTTC
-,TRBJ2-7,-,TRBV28,CASSLRTLGYEQYF,TGTGCCAGCAGTTTACGGACCCTGGGCTACGAGCAGTACTTC
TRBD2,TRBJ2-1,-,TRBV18,CASSPEGSLAGINEQFF,TGTGCCAGCTCACCCGAGGGTTCGCTAGCGGGAATAAATGAGCAGTTCTTC
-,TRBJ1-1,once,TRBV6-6,CASTGLSIGTEAFF,TGTGCCAGCACTGGACTCTCTATTGGCACTGAAGCTTTCTTT
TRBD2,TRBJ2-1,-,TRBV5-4,CASTQRESNEQFF,TGTGCCAGCACCCAGCGGGAGTCTAATGAGCAGTTCTTC
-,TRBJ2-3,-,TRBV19,CASSIGRYLPDTQYF,TGTGCCAGTAGTATAGGTAGATATTTGCCAGATACGCAGTATTTT
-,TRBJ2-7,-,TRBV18,CASSPPSGFYEQYF,TGTGCCAGCTCACCACCCTCGGGGTTCTACGAGCAGTACTTC
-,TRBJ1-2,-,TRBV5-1,CASSFKGWDSYGYTF,TGCGCCAGCAGCTTTAAAGGATGGGATAGTTATGGCTACACCTTC
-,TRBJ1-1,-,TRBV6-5,CASRSGPGAFF,TGTGCCAGCAGGTCCGGGCCCGGAGCTTTCTTT
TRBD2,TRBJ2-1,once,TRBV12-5,CASGLVLMGTTNNEQFF,TGTGCTAGTGGTTTGGTACTTATGGGGACTACGAACAATGAGCAGTTCTTC
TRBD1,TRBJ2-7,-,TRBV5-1,CASSPGQSNSYEQYF,TGCGCCAGCAGCCCGGGACAGTCCAACTCCTACGAGCAGTACTTC
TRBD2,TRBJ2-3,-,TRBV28,CASNGGRLTDTQYF,TGTGCCAGCAATGGCGGGAGACTAACAGATACGCAGTATTTT
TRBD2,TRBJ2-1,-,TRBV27,CASSSSSGSLRDEQFF,TGTGCCAGCAGTTCCTCCAGCGGGAGTCTAAGGGATGAGCAGTTCTTC
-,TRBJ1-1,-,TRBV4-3,CASSQGRVSEAFF,TGCGCCAGCAGCCAAGGCAGGGTGTCTGAAGCTTTCTTT
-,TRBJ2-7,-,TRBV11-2,CASSLDFGDEQYF,TGTGCCAGCAGCTTAGATTTTGGGGACGAGCAGTACTTC
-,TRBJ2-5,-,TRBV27,CATPAGTLKETQYF,TGTGCCACTCCTGCGGGGACCCTTAAGGAGACCCAGTACTTC
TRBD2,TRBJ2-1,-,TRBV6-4,CASSDTSGSFYNEQFF,TGTGCCAGCAGTGATACTAGCGGGAGCTTCTACAATGAGCAGTTCTTC
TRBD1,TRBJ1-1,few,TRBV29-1,CSVQGASNTEAFF,TGCAGCGTACAGGGGGCATCTAACACTGAAGCTTTCTTT
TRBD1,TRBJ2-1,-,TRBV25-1,CASSETRGHPGRFF,TGTGCCAGCAGTGAAACAAGGGGGCATCCGGGGCGGTTCTTC
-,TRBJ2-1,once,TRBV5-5,CASNAGTVFVNEQFF,TGTGCCAGCAATGCCGGGACTGTCTTTGTCAATGAGCAGTTCTTC
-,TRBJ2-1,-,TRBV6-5,CASSYPGLAGNEQFF,TGTGCCAGCAGTTACCCCGGGCTAGCTGGGAATGAGCAGTTCTTC
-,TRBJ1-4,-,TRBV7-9,CASSSPRQAPTNEKLFF,TGTGCCAGCAGCTCACCTAGACAGGCACCAACTAATGAAAAACTGTTTTTT
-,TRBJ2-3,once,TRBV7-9,CASSLAGGWGTDTQYF,TGTGCCAGCAGCTTAGCTGGGGGTTGGGGCACAGATACGCAGTATTTT
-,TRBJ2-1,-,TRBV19,CASRAGKGSSYNEQFF,TGTGCCAGTAGGGCGGGCAAGGGGAGCTCCTACAATGAGCAGTTCTTC
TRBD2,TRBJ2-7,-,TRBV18,CASSPIPGLAIYEQYF,TGTGCCAGCTCACCGATCCCGGGACTAGCGATCTACGAGCAGTACTTC
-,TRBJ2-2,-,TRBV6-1,CASRLQQGTGELFF,TGTGCCAGCAGGCTTCAACAGGGTACCGGGGAGCTGTTTTTT
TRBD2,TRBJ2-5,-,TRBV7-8,CASSNRTSGSGETQYF,TGTGCCAGCAGTAATCGGACTAGCGGGAGTGGGGAGACCCAGTACTTC
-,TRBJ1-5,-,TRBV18,CASSPKVGPGQPQHF,TGTGCCAGCTCACCGAAAGTCGGTCCGGGGCAGCCCCAGCATTTT